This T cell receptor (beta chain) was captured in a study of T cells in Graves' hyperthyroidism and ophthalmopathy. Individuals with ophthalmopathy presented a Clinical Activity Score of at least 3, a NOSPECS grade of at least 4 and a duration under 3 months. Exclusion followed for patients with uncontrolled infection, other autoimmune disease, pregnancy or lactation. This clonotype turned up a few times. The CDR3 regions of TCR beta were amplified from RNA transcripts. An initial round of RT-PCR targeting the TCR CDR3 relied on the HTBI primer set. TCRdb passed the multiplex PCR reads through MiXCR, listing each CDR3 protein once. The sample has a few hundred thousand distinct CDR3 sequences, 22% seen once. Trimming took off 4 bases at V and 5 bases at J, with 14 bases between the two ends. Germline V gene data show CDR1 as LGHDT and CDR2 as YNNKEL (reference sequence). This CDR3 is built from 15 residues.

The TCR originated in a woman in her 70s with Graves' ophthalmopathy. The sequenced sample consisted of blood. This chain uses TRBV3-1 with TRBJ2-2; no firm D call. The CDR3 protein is CASSRRLVWTGELFF. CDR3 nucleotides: TGTGCCAGCAGCCGAAGACTTGTTTGGACCGGGGAGCTGTTTTTT.